Shown below are 19 T cell receptor beta chains from a single sample sequenced in a study of long-term antiretroviral therapy in people with HIV. Survey-level resolution applied to immunoSEQ assay v3.0. Only in-frame clones appear in the TCRdb table, and some are missing; sequencing was by immunoSEQ multiplex PCR. Of fewer than 25,000 clones in the sample, roughly 89% were seen once. This specimen was unsorted PBMCs, taken 1.8 years before starting antiretroviral therapy. The receptors were sampled from a man aged 45 to 65 with HIV.

The chain links TRBV19 to TRBJ1-3; D unresolved. With 2 bases removed from V and 0 bases from J, the gap between germline ends came to 5 bases. Germline V gene sequence: CDR1 LNHDA, CDR2 SQIVND (reference sequence). The CDR3 loop spans 14 amino acids. The CDR3 DNA is TGTGCCAGTAGTATACGGAGCTCTGGAAACACCATATATTTT. It codes for CASSIRSSGNTIYF.

This clone was counted between two and nine times. CDR3 nucleotides: TGTGCCAGCAGCTCCCAGCGGGGGGATACCTACGAGCAGTACTTC. This sequence encodes CASSSQRGDTYEQYF. The rearrangement joins TRBV11-2 to TRBJ2-7; TRBD2 agrees at 9 bases. With V trimmed by 4 bases and J by 2 bases, 6 bases remained unmatched. This CDR3 region has 15 residues. The germline gives CDR1 SGHAT, CDR2 FQNNGV.

J is TRBJ2-3 and V is TRBV10-3, with 13 bases lining up with TRBD2. CDR1 is ENHRY and CDR2 is SYGVKD in the germline V gene. With 10 bases clipped from V and 9 bases from J, the junction kept 4 bases outside the gene matches. CDR3 size: 12 residues. The DNA of the CDR3 is TGTGCCACGACTAGCGGGGGGCGGACGCAGTATTTT. This encodes CATTSGGRTQYF.

The chain joins TRBV29-1 to TRBJ1-1; D is ambiguous. Trimming removed 8 bases from V and 0 bases from J, with 13 bases in between. Germline V gene sequence: CDR1 SQVTM, CDR2 ANQGSEA. This CDR3 contains 13 residues. DNA of the CDR3: TGCAGCTCAGAAACCGATATGAACACTGAAGCTTTCTTT. It encodes CSSETDMNTEAFF.

The chain carries TRBV18 and TRBJ2-1, with D possibly being TRBD1 (5 bases). The ends were cut back, 3 bases at V and 8 bases at J, with 17 bases in the middle. Germline values: CDR1 KGHSH, CDR2 LQKENI. The CDR3 contains 15 residues. The CDR3 bases are TGTGCCAGCTCACCTACAAGGGGAACCGCGGATGAGCAGTTCTTC. Translated: CASSPTRGTADEQFF.

The V and J genes are TRBV4-1 and TRBJ1-5, with D perhaps matching TRBD1 (6 bases). V shed 2 bases and J shed 4 bases, with 15 bases lying between them. This CDR3 is 16 amino acids long. The germline gives CDR1 MGHRA, CDR2 YSYEKL. In nucleotides, the CDR3 is TGCGCCAGCAGCCAAAGGGACATAATACGGAATCAGCCCCAGCATTTT. This encodes CASSQRDIIRNQPQHF.

V is TRBV5-1 and J is TRBJ1-1; D not resolved. The V end lost 1 base, the J end lost 1 base, and 5 bases lay between the germline ends. This CDR3 contains 13 residues. Germline assignment: CDR1 SGHRS and CDR2 YFSETQ. In nucleotides, the CDR3 is TGCGCCAGCAGCTTGTACGAGAACACTGAAGCTTTCTTT. Amino acid sequence: CASSLYENTEAFF.

The chain has TRBV2 and TRBJ2-4; no firm D call. The CDR3 spans 13 residues. The V gene's germline CDR1 is SNHLY and CDR2 FYNNEI. Trimming left V 4 bases short and J 2 bases short, with 6 bases between. The CDR3 protein is CASSVLTKNIQYF. CDR3 DNA: TGTGCCAGCAGTGTTCTGACCAAAAACATTCAGTACTTC.

This clone is a singleton in its sample. The chain recombines TRBV28 with TRBJ2-4; TRBD1 matches 11 bases. The CDR3 is 18 residues long. V was clipped by 3 bases and J by 2 bases; unmatched bases: 9. Per germline, CDR1 MDHEN and CDR2 SYDVKM. The CDR3 nucleotides are TGTGCCAGCAGTTTTAGGGGACAGGGGGTTTTTACCAAAAACATTCAGTACTTC. It is translated as CASSFRGQGVFTKNIQYF.

The CDR3 DNA sequence: TGTGCCAGCAGAGAGAGTCGGGACTATGGCTACACCTTC. This gives the protein CASRESRDYGYTF. V gene TRBV6-1 combines with J gene TRBJ1-2; D is unresolved. V was cut by 6 bases and J by 3 bases, with 11 bases left in between. The CDR3 has 13 amino acids. CDR1 is MNHNS, CDR2 SASEGT, per germline.

This chain uses TRBV30 with TRBJ1-1, with no clear D. Trimming stripped 0 bases from V and 1 base from J, with 3 bases between. CDR3 length: 12 amino acids. Germline V CDR1 and CDR2: GTSNPN, SVGIG (reference sequence). The CDR3 DNA follows: TGTGCCTGGAGTGTTTGGAACACTGAAGCTTTCTTT. Protein sequence: CAWSVWNTEAFF.

This chain links TRBV20-1 with TRBJ1-1; the match to TRBD1 covers 8 bases. Germline assignment: CDR1 DFQATT and CDR2 SNEGSKA (reference sequence). This CDR3 is 11 amino acids long. CDR3: CRGGQGARAFF. The CDR3 region has the DNA TGCAGAGGGGGCCAGGGGGCGCGAGCTTTCTTT.

This clone appeared a few times. CDR3 region: CASSYRLGPYEQYF. DNA for the CDR3: TGCGCCAGCAGCTACCGACTAGGACCCTACGAGCAGTACTTC. The rearrangement uses TRBV5-1 and TRBJ2-7; D perhaps matches TRBD2 (6 bases). Germline V gene sequence: CDR1 SGHRS, CDR2 YFSETQ. The V gene lost 3 bases and the J gene lost 2 bases, with 12 bases spanning the gap. There are 14 residues in the CDR3. Variable domain in full (rest from reference TRBV5-1 and TRBJ2-7): KAGVTQTPRYLIKTRGQQVTLSCSPISGHRSVSWYQQTPGQGLQFLFEYFSETQRNKGNFPGRFSGRQFSNSRSEMNVSTLELGDSALYLCASSYRLGPYEQYFGPGTRLTVT.

The CDR3, as DNA: TGTGCCAGCAGTTTATCGGGGGCCTACTATGGCTACACCTTC. Translation: CASSLSGAYYGYTF. The chain has TRBV27 and TRBJ1-2, with D perhaps matching TRBD1 (6 bases). The V end was cut by 0 bases, the J end by 3 bases, with 8 bases between. CDR1 MNHEY and CDR2 SMNVEV come from the germline V gene (reference sequence). This CDR3 is 14 amino acids long.

This chain joins TRBV5-4 and TRBJ2-7; 9 bases agree with TRBD2. This CDR3 spans 16 amino acids. J was trimmed by 3 bases and V by 6 bases; bases with no gene match: 13. Germline V gene sequence: CDR1 SGHNT, CDR2 YYREEE (reference sequence). The DNA of the CDR3 is TGTGCCAGCAATACCAACCCAGGCGGGAGGGTCTACGAGCAGTACTTC. It encodes CASNTNPGGRVYEQYF.

The chain couples TRBV7-9 to TRBJ2-1; no firm D call. CDR1 SEHNR and CDR2 FQNEAQ come from the germline V gene (reference sequence). This CDR3 is built from 13 residues. The germline V and J ends were trimmed by 0 bases and 7 bases, with 7 bases remaining between them. CDR3: CASSLADVNEQFF. CDR3 in DNA: TGTGCCAGCAGCTTAGCGGACGTAAATGAGCAGTTCTTC.

The chain is built from TRBV18 and TRBJ2-2; the match to TRBD1 covers 8 bases. Germline V gene sequence: CDR1 KGHSH, CDR2 LQKENI. The CDR3 has 20 amino acids. Trimming cost V 0 bases and J 6 bases; bases outside gene matches: 18. The chain's CDR3 is CASSPPGSSPTGAVAGELFF. The CDR3 DNA follows: TGTGCCAGCTCACCACCGGGGAGCTCGCCGACAGGGGCGGTCGCCGGGGAGCTGTTTTTT.

CDR3 DNA: TGTGCCAGCAGTTACGAAGGGAATCCTGTCTACGAGCAGTACTTC. As protein: CASSYEGNPVYEQYF. V gene TRBV6-5 combines with J gene TRBJ2-7; D ambiguous. There are 15 residues in the CDR3. The germline gives CDR1 MNHEY, CDR2 SVGAGI. The ends were cut back, 2 bases at V and 3 bases at J, with 14 bases in the middle.

This chain uses TRBV19 with TRBJ2-3; D is unclear. V lost 3 bases, J lost 6 bases, and 10 bases lay in between. Per the germline V gene, CDR1 is LNHDA and CDR2 is SQIVND (reference sequence). The CDR3 spans 13 residues. CDR3 in DNA: TGTGCCAGTAGTATTTCCCCGTGGGATACGCAGTATTTT. Translating gives CASSISPWDTQYF.